This T cell receptor (beta chain) stems from a study of blood T cell repertoires in COVID-19. Background on the study: Spain, Italy and the United States supplied samples that represented acute and convalescent COVID-19.

The CDR3 loop spans 12 amino acids. Trimming removed 5 bases at V and 1 base at J, with 7 bases between. CDR1 is SQVTM, CDR2 ANQGSEA, per germline. Repertoires were generated with immunoSEQ multiplex PCR, while TCRdb's copy carries only in-frame clones and drops some. The sample has approximately 100,000 clones, 70% to 80% seen once; the top ten hold roughly 20%. This clonotype was obtained from a man between 65 and 80 years old with active or convalescent COVID-19. The genes are TRBV29-1 and TRBJ2-3; D not certain. The sequencing sample was made of peripheral blood. The CDR3 DNA follows: TGCAGCGTTACTGAAGGCACAGATACGCAGTATTTT. Translated, it gives CSVTEGTDTQYF.